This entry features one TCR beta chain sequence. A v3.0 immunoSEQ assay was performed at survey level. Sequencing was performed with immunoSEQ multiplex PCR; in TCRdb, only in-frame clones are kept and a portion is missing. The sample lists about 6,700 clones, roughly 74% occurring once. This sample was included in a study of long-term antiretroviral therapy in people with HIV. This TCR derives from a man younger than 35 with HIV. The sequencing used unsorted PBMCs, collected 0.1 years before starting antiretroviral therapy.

CDR3 DNA: TGTGCCAGCAGTCTCCTTAGGGGTGGCAATCAGCCCCAGCATTTT. Translated, it gives CASSLLRGGNQPQHF. The V and J genes are TRBV28 and TRBJ1-5; D possibly corresponds to TRBD1 (5 bases). The CDR3 has 15 residues. Trimming stripped 5 bases from V and 2 bases from J, with 13 bases between. In germline, CDR1 is MDHEN, CDR2 SYDVKM. Full variable domain (outside the CDR3, taken from reference TRBV28 and TRBJ1-5): DVKVTQSSRYLVKRTGEKVFLECVQDMDHENMFWYRQDPGLGLRLIYFSYDVKMKEKGDIPEGYSVSREKKERFSLILESASTNQTSMYLCASSLLRGGNQPQHFGDGTRLSIL.